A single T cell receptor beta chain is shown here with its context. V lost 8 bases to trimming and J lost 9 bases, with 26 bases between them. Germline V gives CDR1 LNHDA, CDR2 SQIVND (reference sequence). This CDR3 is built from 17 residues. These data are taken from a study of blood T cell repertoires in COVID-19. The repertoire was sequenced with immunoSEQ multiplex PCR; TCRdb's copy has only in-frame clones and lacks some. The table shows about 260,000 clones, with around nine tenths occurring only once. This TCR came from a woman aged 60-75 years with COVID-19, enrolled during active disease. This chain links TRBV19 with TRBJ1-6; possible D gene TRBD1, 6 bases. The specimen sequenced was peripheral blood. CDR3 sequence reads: CASRLWRSGGMGSPLHF. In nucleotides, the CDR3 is TGTGCCAGTCGACTATGGAGGTCTGGGGGCATGGGTTCACCCCTCCACTTT.